This entry concerns a single T cell receptor beta chain. This entry comes from a study of cytomegalovirus exposure and HLA in healthy donors. The overall study: Tens of millions of unique TCRs, all from HLA-typed donors, were included in an early release of the data.

Nominally healthy donors were sampled, though unrecorded immune exposures were likely. Germline values: CDR1 SGHTA, CDR2 FQGTGA. The J segment lost 4 bases and the V segment lost 5 bases, leaving 5 bases of the junction unmatched. The CDR3 consists of 16 residues. Primers included in the PCR were 60 Vbeta and 13 Jbeta primers. Measured with immunoSEQ multiplex PCR; TCRdb has only the in-frame clones, and not every one. Of 200,000 to 250,000 clones detected, under 80% appear once; the ten largest clones hold roughly 2%. The chain joins TRBV7-3 to TRBJ2-5; 15 bases line up with TRBD2. Sequences were obtained from PBMCs. This TCR was sampled from a young woman in good health and CMV-seronegative. CDR3 DNA sequence: TGTGCCAGCAGCCCCGGACTAGCGGGGGGGCCAGAGACCCAGTACTTC. Its protein product is CASSPGLAGGPETQYF.